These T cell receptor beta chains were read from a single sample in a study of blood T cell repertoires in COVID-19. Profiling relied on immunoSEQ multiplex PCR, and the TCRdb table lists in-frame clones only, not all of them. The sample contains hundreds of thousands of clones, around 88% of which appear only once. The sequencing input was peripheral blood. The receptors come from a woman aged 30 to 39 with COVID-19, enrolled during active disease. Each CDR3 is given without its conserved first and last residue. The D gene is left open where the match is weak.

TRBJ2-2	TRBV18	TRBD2	ASSPGGLDLRELF
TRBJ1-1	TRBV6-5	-	ASIRGLQAF
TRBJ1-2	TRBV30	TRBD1	ALGQTPINYGYT
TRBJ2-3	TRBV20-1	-	SAFIDTQY
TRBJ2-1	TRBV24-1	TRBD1	ATSDLPQGASYNEQF
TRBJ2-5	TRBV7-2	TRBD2	ASSFRIGGAGETQY
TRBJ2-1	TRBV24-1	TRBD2	ATSDLPSSAGRVLRSYNEQF
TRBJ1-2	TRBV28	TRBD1	ASTSRGTGIHGYT
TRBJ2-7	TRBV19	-	ASSTWGPYEQY
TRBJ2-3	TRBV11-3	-	ASSLAGIYTDTQY
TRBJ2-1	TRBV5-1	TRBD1	ASSQQGAAYNEQF
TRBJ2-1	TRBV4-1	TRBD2	ASTDRLAGAISYNEQF
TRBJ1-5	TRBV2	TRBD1	ASSGTGGGQPQH
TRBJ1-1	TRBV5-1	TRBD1	ASSPGQGVWTEAF
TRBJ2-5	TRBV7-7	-	ASSTGQPKETQY
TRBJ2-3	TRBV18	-	ASSPSGGSTDTQY
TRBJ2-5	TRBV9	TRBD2	ASSVEETGGPRETQY
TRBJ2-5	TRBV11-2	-	ASSLRRAQLQETQY